The source of this T cell receptor beta chain is a study of cytomegalovirus exposure and HLA in healthy donors. V was shortened by 0 bases and J by 8 bases, with 10 bases between the two germline ends. Germline V gives CDR1 MNHEY, CDR2 SVGAGI. This CDR3 has 14 amino acids. Whole-study results and caveats: Clusters of TCRs from the first cohort tended to co-occur in the 130 or so validation repertoires (as a later analysis found).

It was the roughly 110-subject validation cohort, separate from the approximately 700-subject first cohort, to which the donors belonged. This clone appeared a single time. What it binds is not known. Sequenced by immunoSEQ multiplex PCR; TCRdb stores in-frame clones only, minus some. Here the sample spans fewer than 350,000 clones, roughly 90% being singletons. This sequence joins TRBV6-5 and TRBJ2-2; D gene uncertain. This receptor was identified in a woman aged 18-35 years in good health and CMV-seronegative. The sample was PBMCs. Here the CDR3 reads CASSYSVEVGELFF. CDR3 coding DNA: TGTGCCAGCAGTTACTCCGTAGAGGTGGGGGAGCTGTTTTTT.